Listed below are T cell receptor beta chains from one sample, sequenced in a study of control samples from healthy donors and cancer patients. This table comes from immunoSEQ multiplex PCR, and its TCRdb copy is limited to in-frame clones, with some not included. The sample includes approximately 100,000 clones, approximately 92% of them seen just once. Sequenced: blood. The receptors stem from a human donor in good health. The donor label of this sample is uncertain. Both conserved end residues are part of each CDR3. The D gene is left open where the match is weak.

D gene,J gene,CDR3 length,V gene,CDR3 protein,CDR3 DNA
TRBD2,TRBJ2-1,15,TRBV27,CASSHLAGGNNEQFF,TGTGCCAGCAGTCACCTAGCGGGGGGTAACAATGAGCAGTTCTTC
.,TRBJ2-7,13,TRBV5-4,CASSLGRAREQYF,TGTGCCAGCAGCCTTGGCAGGGCTCGGGAGCAGTACTTC
TRBD1,TRBJ2-2,15,TRBV11-2,CASRSGQGDTGELFF,TGTGCCAGCAGGTCGGGACAGGGGGACACCGGGGAGCTGTTTTTT
.,TRBJ2-1,15,TRBV6-5,CASSPMGASYNEQFF,TGTGCCAGCAGCCCCATGGGGGCATCCTACAATGAGCAGTTCTTC
TRBD2,TRBJ2-7,18,TRBV28,CASRHLRTSGRSSYEQYF,TGTGCCAGCAGGCATCTTAGGACTAGCGGGAGGAGCTCCTACGAGCAGTACTTC
.,TRBJ1-2,12,TRBV29-1,CSVEFQGYGYTF,TGCAGCGTTGAGTTCCAGGGTTACGGCTACACCTTC
TRBD1,TRBJ1-4,17,TRBV5-1,CASSWDSPTWGNEKLFF,TGCGCCAGCAGCTGGGACAGCCCTACGTGGGGTAATGAAAAACTGTTTTTT
.,TRBJ2-4,15,TRBV5-1,CASSLPQGQKNIQYF,TGCGCCAGCAGCTTGCCACAGGGTCAGAAAAACATTCAGTACTTC
TRBD2,TRBJ2-3,15,TRBV5-1,CASSSLAGGPDTQYF,TGCGCCAGCAGCTCACTAGCGGGGGGGCCAGATACGCAGTATTTT
.,TRBJ1-1,13,TRBV27,CASHSLVDTEAFF,TGTGCCAGCCACAGCCTAGTGGACACTGAAGCTTTCTTT
TRBD2,TRBJ2-3,14,TRBV5-1,CASSWGLAEDTQYF,TGCGCCAGCAGCTGGGGACTAGCCGAAGATACGCAGTATTTT
.,TRBJ2-5,14,TRBV7-2,CASSTDGREETQYF,TGTGCCAGCAGCACAGATGGCAGGGAAGAGACCCAGTACTTC
.,TRBJ1-5,14,TRBV2,CASSEEGGSQPQHF,TGTGCCAGCAGTGAAGAGGGGGGGAGTCAGCCCCAGCATTTT
.,TRBJ1-1,15,TRBV28,CASRTQRVMNTEAFF,TGTGCCAGCAGAACACAAAGGGTTATGAACACTGAAGCTTTCTTT
TRBD2,TRBJ2-5,15,TRBV15,CATSATAGRQETQYF,TGTGCCACCAGCGCTACAGCGGGGCGACAAGAGACCCAGTACTTC
TRBD1,TRBJ1-2,14,TRBV5-4,CASSPVGTAYGYTF,TGTGCCAGCAGTCCCGTGGGGACAGCCTATGGCTACACCTTC
.,TRBJ1-2,15,TRBV6-6,CASSYPAGEDYGYTF,TGTGCCAGCAGTTACCCTGCAGGGGAGGACTATGGCTACACCTTC
.,TRBJ2-5,12,TRBV2,CASRGLRETQYF,TGTGCCAGCAGGGGGCTAAGGGAGACCCAGTACTTC
.,TRBJ1-3,16,TRBV9,CASSVAGGTSGNTIYF,TGTGCCAGCAGCGTAGCTGGGGGCACATCTGGAAACACCATATATTTT
TRBD1,TRBJ2-2,16,TRBV6-6,CASSQGQGTNTGELFF,TGTGCCAGCAGCCAGGGACAGGGCACGAACACCGGGGAGCTGTTTTTT
TRBD2,TRBJ2-1,14,TRBV7-3,CASSWTSGYNEQFF,TGTGCCAGCAGCTGGACTAGCGGATACAATGAGCAGTTCTTC
.,TRBJ1-2,13,TRBV27,CASSLPGGRGYTF,TGTGCCAGCAGTTTACCGGGGGGCCGCGGCTACACCTTC
.,TRBJ1-1,14,TRBV10-1,CASSDGRMNTEAFF,TGCGCCAGCAGTGACGGCAGAATGAACACTGAAGCTTTCTTT
TRBD1,TRBJ2-5,16,TRBV7-9,CASSHQQTGGSRSQYF,TGTGCCAGCAGCCACCAACAGACAGGGGGCTCCCGTTCCCAGTACTTC
.,TRBJ2-3,14,TRBV6-5,CASCLAGDTDTQYF,TGTGCCAGCTGCCTAGCAGGGGACACAGATACGCAGTATTTT
TRBD1,TRBJ1-1,14,TRBV6-6,CASSGVHRGGEAFF,TGTGCCAGCAGTGGGGTTCACAGGGGAGGTGAAGCTTTCTTT
.,TRBJ2-1,19,TRBV6-7,CASSYSWRGGGSSYNEQFF,TGTGCCAGCAGTTACTCCTGGCGGGGAGGAGGGAGCTCCTACAATGAGCAGTTCTTC